This TCR beta chain was documented in a study of metastatic and nonmetastatic thyroid tumors. The study's findings and limits: Compared with benign nodules, malignant thyroid tumors were reported to have significantly higher TCR beta diversity in both blood and tumor.

Before thyroid surgery, none of the patients had received any treatment. The table lists this clone with a few counts. Its target is not known. Germline lookup yields CDR1 MNHEY and CDR2 SVGEGT. The CDR3 covers 15 residues. The V end lost 7 bases, the J end lost 10 bases, and 23 bases lay between the germline ends. Authors' methods: In papillary thyroid cancer, a distant-metastasis classifier was built using CDR3 differences across clinicopathological groups. MiXCR was used by TCRdb to re-call the PCR reads. TCRdb, not the authors, supplied the V and J calls. In the table there are around 16,000 clones, 27% of which are singletons.

Sequencing was performed on adjacent normal tissue. The chain combines TRBV6-2 or TRBV6-3 with TRBJ1-5; no definite D call. This TCR was sampled from a female donor with papillary thyroid cancer or a benign thyroid nodule (not recorded which). Some clones in this sample may be carry-over from other donors' samples. Here the CDR3 reads CASIFGSGFRQPQHF. The CDR3 nucleotides read TGTGCCAGCATTTTTGGTTCGGGCTTCCGTCAACCCCAGCATTTT.